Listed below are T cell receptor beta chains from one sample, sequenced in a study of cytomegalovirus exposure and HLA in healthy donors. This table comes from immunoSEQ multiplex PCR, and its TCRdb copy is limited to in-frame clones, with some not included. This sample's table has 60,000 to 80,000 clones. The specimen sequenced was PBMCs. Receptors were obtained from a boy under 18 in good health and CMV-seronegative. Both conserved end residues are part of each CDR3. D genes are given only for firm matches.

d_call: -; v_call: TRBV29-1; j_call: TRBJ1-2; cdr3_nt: TGCAGCACCTCTAGCCGGGACAAACTTAACTATGGCTACACCTTC; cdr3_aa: CSTSSRDKLNYGYTF
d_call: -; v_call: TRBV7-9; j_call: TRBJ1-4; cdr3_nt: TGTGCCAGCAGTCGGCGGTTGGGAGGAGGAGATGAAAAACTGTTTTTT; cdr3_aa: CASSRRLGGGDEKLFF
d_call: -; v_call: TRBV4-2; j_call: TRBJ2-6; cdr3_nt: TGTGCCAGCAGCCAAGTCTCGACAGTCTCTGGGGCCAACGTCCTGACTTTC; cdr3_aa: CASSQVSTVSGANVLTF
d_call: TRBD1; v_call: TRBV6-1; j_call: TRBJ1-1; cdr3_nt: TGTGCCAGCACCCCAACAGGGGGAAACACTGAAGATTTCTTT; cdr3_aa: CASTPTGGNTEDFF
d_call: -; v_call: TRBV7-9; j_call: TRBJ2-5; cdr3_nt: TGTGCCAGCAGCTTACGGTGGAGGGGAGGAGGCCAAGAGACCCAGTACTTC; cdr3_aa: CASSLRWRGGGQETQYF
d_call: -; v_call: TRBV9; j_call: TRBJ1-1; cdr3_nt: TGTGCCAGCAGCGTATCGGGGGAGAACACTGAAGCTTTCTTT; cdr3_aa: CASSVSGENTEAFF
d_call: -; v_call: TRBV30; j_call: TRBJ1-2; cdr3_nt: TGTGCCTGGAGTGTTTTAACAGGGTTAGGCTACACCTTC; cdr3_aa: CAWSVLTGLGYTF
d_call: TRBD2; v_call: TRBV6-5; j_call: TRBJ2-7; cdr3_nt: TGTGCCAGCAGGCCTACTAGCGGCTACGAGCAGTACTTC; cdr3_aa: CASRPTSGYEQYF
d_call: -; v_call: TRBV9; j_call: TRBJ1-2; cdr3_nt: TGTGCCAGCAGCGTAGGCCCAGGGGTCGAGGGCCTACTCCATGGCTACACCTTC; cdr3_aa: CASSVGPGVEGLLHGYTF
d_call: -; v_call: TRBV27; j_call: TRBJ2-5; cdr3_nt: TGTGCAAGTCGGGGAGAGACCCAGTACTTC; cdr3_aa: CASRGETQYF
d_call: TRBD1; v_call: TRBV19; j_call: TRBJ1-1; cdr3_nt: TGTGCCAGTAGTCCTGGGACAGCCACTGAAGCTTTCTTT; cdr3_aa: CASSPGTATEAFF
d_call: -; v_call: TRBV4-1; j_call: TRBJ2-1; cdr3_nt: TGCGCCAGCAGCCAAGGTATAGCGGCGACCTACAATGAGCAGTTCTTC; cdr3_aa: CASSQGIAATYNEQFF
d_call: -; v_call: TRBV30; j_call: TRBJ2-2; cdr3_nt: TGTGCCTGGACAAAGTTGGGCAGGGCAGCTGGGGAGCTGTTTTTT; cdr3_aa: CAWTKLGRAAGELFF
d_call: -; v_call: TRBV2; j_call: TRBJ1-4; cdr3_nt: TGTGCCAGCAGTGTCCGGCGGGACCTTAATGAAAAACTGTTTTTT; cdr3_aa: CASSVRRDLNEKLFF
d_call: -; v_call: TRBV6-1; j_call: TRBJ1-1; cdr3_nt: TGTGCCAGCAGAATCGACAGCTGGAACACTGAAGCTTTCTTT; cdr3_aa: CASRIDSWNTEAFF
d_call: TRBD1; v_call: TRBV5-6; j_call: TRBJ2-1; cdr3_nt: TGTGCCAGCAGCTTAGGGACAGCCTACAATGAGCAGTTCTTC; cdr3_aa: CASSLGTAYNEQFF
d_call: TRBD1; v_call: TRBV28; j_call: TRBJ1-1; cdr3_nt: TGTGCCAGCAGTCCACTGGACAGGGGATGGACTGAAGCTTTCTTT; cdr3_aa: CASSPLDRGWTEAFF
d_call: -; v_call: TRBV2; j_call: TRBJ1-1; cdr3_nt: TGTGCCAGCAGTGAAGCCCGCGCTACTTTGAACACTGAAGCTTTCTTT; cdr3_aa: CASSEARATLNTEAFF
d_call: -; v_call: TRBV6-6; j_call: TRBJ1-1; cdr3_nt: TGTGCCAGCAGTCCGACAAGAAGTACTGAAGCTTTCTTT; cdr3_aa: CASSPTRSTEAFF
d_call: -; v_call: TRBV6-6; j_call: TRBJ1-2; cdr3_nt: TGTGCCAGCAGAGAGACAAGGACAGAGTATGGCTACACCTTC; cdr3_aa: CASRETRTEYGYTF
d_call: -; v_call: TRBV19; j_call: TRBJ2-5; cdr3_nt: TGTGCCAGTAGTATACCCGAGGCGGGGGCTGGTTTCGGAGAGACCCAGTACTTC; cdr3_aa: CASSIPEAGAGFGETQYF
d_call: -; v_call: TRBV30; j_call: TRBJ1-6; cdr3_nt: TGTGCCTGGAGAAGCCCAGGGTCACCCCTCCACTTT; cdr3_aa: CAWRSPGSPLHF
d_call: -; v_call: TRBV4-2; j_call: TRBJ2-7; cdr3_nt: TGTGCCAGCAGCCAAGAAGTAGGAGCCTACGAGCAGTACTTC; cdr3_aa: CASSQEVGAYEQYF
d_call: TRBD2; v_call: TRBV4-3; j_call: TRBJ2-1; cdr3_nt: TGCGCCAGCAGCCAAGGTAGCGGGAGTTTGAATGAGCAGTTCTTC; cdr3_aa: CASSQGSGSLNEQFF
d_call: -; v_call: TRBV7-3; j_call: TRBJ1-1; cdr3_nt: TGTGCCAGCAGCTTAAGGACAGACACTGAAGCTTTCTTT; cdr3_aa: CASSLRTDTEAFF
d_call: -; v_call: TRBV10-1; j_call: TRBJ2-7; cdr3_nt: TGCGCCAGCAGTCTACTAGTACCGGGGAGAACCTACGAGCAGTACTTC; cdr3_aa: CASSLLVPGRTYEQYF
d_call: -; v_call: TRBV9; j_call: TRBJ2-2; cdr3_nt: TGTGCCAGCAGCGTAGAAGGAGCCTTCTACACCGGGGAGCTGTTTTTT; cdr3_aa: CASSVEGAFYTGELFF
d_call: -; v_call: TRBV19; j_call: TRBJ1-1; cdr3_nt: TGTGCCAGTAGTAGCGCCTCGTGGCAGGGGTTTTTTGACACTGAAGCTTTCTTT; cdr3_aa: CASSSASWQGFFDTEAFF
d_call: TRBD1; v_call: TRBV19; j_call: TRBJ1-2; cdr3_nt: TGTGCCAGTAGTCCGGGACAGGGGATGCCCTATGGCTACACCTTC; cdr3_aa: CASSPGQGMPYGYTF
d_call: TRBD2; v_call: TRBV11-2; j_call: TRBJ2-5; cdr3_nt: TGTGCCAGCAGCTTAGATAGTGGTTACGGGAGGGCCGGGGAGACCCAGTACTTC; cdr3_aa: CASSLDSGYGRAGETQYF
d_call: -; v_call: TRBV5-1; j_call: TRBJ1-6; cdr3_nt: TGCGCCAGCAGCCCCGGACAGAGTAGTTCACCCCTCCACTTT; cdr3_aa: CASSPGQSSSPLHF
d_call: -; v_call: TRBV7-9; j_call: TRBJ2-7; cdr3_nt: TGTGCCAGCAGCCCAGTGGGGGAAGGAAAGGGGGCCTACGAGCAGTACTTC; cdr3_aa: CASSPVGEGKGAYEQYF
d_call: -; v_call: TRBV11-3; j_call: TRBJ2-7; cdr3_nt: TGTGCCAGCAGCCGCCTTAGGGGGCAGTACTTC; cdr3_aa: CASSRLRGQYF
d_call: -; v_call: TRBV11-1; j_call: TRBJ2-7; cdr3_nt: TGTGCCAGCAGCTCGATACGGGGTGGGTACGAGCAGTACTTC; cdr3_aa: CASSSIRGGYEQYF
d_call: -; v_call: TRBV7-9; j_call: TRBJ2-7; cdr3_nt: TGTGCCAGCAGCTTAGACAGCCCCTCCTACGAGCAGTACTTC; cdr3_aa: CASSLDSPSYEQYF
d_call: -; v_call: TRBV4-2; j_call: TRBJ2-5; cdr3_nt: TGTGCCAGCAGCGAAGGAGCAGAGACCCAGTACTTC; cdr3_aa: CASSEGAETQYF
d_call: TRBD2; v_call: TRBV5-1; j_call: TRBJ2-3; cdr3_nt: TGCGCCAGCAGAATGTGGGAGGGCAGTGCAGATAAGCAGTATTTT; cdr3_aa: CASRMWEGSADKQYF
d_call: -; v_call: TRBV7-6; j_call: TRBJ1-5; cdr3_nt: TGTGCCAGCAGCTCAGGCGTCAATCAGCCCCAGCATTTT; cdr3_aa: CASSSGVNQPQHF
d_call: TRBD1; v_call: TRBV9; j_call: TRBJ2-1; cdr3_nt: TGTGCCAGCAGTGGGGACAGGGTTGACAATGAGCAGTTCTTC; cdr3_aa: CASSGDRVDNEQFF
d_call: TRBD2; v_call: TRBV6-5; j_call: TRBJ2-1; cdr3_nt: TGTGCCAGCTCGAAAGGACTAGTTTTTGATGAGCAGTTCTTC; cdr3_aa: CASSKGLVFDEQFF
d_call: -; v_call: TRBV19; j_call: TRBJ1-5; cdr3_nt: TGTGCCAGTGACTTACAGGGTAGCAATCAGCCCCAGCATTTT; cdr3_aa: CASDLQGSNQPQHF
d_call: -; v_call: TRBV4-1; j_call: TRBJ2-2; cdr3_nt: TGCGCCAGCAGCCAAGTCGGTTTTATCGGGGAGCTGTTTTTT; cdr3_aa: CASSQVGFIGELFF
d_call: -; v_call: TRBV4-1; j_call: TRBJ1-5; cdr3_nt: TGCGCCAGCAGCCAAGGCGCCCTATTGGGAGGGAGCAATCAGCCCCAGCATTTT; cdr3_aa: CASSQGALLGGSNQPQHF